This T cell receptor (beta chain) comes out of a study of T cell responses to AZD1222 COVID-19 vaccine. The CDR3 contains 13 residues. The V gene's germline CDR1 is SGHNT and CDR2 YYREEE (reference sequence). V was pared by 3 bases and J by 4 bases, with 3 bases of the junction left unmatched. Assay used: immunoSEQ multiplex PCR; TCRdb lists only in-frame clones, some missing. Of 150,000 or so clones listed, about 85% are singletons. The chain has TRBV5-4 and TRBJ2-7, with 8 positions matching TRBD2. The sequence derives from an adult who had recovered from COVID-19. Sequenced here: peripheral blood, sampled after recovery from COVID-19. Here the CDR3 DNA reads TGTGCCAGCAGCTCCGGGGGGGGATACGAGCAGTACTTC. Translated, it gives CASSSGGGYEQYF.